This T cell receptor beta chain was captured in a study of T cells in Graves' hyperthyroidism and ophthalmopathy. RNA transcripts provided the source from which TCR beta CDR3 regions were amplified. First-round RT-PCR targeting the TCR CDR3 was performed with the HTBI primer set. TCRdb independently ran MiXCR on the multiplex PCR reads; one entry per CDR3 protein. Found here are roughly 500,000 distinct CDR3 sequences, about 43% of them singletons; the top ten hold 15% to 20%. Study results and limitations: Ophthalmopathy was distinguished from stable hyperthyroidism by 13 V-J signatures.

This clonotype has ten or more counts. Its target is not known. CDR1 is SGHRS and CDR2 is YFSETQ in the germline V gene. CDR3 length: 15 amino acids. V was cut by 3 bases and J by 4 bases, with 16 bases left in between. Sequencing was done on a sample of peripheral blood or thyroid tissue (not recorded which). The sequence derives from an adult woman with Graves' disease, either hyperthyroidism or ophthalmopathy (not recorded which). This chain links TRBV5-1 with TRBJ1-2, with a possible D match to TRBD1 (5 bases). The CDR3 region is CASSSGTEIFYGYTF. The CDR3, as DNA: TGCGCCAGCAGCTCGGGGACGGAAATCTTCTATGGCTACACCTTC.